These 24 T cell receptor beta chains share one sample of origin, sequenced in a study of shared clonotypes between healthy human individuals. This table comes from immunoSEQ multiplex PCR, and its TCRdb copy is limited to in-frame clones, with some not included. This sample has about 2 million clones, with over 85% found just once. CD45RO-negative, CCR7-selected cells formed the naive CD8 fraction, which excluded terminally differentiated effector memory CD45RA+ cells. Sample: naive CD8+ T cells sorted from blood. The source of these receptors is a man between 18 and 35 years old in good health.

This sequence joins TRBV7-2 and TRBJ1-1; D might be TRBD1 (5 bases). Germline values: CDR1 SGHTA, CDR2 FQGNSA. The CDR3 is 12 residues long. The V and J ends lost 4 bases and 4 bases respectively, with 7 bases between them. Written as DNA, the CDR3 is TGTGCCAGCAGCTCCGGGGGCACTGAAGCTTTCTTT. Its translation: CASSSGGTEAFF.

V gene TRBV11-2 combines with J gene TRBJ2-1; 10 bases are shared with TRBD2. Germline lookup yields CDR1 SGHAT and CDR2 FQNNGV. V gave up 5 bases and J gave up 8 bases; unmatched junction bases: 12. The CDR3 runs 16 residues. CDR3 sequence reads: CASSLPRASGRYEQFF. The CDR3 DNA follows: TGTGCCAGCAGCCTACCGAGGGCTAGCGGGAGATATGAGCAGTTCTTC.

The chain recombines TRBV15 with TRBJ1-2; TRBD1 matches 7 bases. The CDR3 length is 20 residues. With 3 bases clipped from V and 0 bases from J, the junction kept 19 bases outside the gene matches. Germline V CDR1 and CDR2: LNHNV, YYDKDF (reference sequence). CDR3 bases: TGTGCCACCAGCAGCCCCTTGGGAGGACAGGCCTCCAAAGCTAACTATGGCTACACCTTC. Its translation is CATSSPLGGQASKANYGYTF.

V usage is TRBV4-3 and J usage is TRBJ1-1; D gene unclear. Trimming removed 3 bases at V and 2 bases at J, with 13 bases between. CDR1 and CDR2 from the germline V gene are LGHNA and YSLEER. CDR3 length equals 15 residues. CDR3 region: CASSQEEGINTEAFF. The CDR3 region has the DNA TGCGCCAGCAGCCAGGAAGAAGGCATTAACACTGAAGCTTTCTTT.

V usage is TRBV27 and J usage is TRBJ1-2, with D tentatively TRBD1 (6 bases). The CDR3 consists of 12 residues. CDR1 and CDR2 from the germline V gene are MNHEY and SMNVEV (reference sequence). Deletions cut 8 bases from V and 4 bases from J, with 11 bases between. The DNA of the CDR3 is TGTGCCAGCGGGCAGGGGAGCTATGGCTACACCTTC. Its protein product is CASGQGSYGYTF.

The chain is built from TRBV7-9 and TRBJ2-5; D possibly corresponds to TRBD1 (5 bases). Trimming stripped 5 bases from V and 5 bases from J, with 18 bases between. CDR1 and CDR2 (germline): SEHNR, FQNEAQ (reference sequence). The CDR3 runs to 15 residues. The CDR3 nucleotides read TGTGCCAGCAGCCCCCCAGATTGGGGCCAGGAGACCCAGTACTTC. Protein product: CASSPPDWGQETQYF. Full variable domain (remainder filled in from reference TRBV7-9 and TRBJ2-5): DTGVSQNPRHKITKRGQNVTFRCDPISEHNRLYWYRQTLGQGPEFLTYFQNEAQLEKSRLLSDRFSAERPKGSFSTLEIQRTEQGDSAMYLCASSPPDWGQETQYFGPGTRLLVL.

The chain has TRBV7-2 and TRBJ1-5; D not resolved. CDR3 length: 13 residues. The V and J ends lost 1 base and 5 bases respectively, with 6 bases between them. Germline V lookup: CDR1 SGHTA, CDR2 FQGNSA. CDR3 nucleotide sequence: TGTGCCAGCAGCTTAGGCCTTTATCAGCCCCAGCATTTT. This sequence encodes CASSLGLYQPQHF.

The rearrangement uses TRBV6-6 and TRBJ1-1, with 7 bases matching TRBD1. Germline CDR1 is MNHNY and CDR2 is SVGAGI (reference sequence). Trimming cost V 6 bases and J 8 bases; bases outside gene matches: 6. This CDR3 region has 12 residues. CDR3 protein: CASSIGTVEAFF. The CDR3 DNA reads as TGTGCCAGCAGCATAGGGACAGTAGAAGCTTTCTTT.

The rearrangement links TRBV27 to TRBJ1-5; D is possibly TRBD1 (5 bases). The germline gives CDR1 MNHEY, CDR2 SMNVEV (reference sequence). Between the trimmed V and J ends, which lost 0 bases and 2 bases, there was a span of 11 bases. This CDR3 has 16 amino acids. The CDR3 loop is CASSLSAGDRNQPQHF. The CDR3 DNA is TGTGCCAGCAGTTTATCTGCGGGGGATCGCAATCAGCCCCAGCATTTT.

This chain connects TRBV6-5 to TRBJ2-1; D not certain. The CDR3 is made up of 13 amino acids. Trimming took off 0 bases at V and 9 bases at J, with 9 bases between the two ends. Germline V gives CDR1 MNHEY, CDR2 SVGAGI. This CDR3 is CASSYSDGREQFF. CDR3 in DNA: TGTGCCAGCAGTTACTCGGATGGGCGTGAGCAGTTCTTC.

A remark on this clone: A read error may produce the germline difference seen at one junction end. CDR3 amino acids: CASTLGDEQYF. The CDR3, as DNA: TGTGCCAGCACCTTGGGGGACGAGCAGTACTTC. This chain uses TRBV5-6 with TRBJ2-7, with D perhaps TRBD1 or TRBD2 (5 bases each). Germline V gene sequence: CDR1 SGHDT, CDR2 YYEEEE. CDR3 length: 11 residues.

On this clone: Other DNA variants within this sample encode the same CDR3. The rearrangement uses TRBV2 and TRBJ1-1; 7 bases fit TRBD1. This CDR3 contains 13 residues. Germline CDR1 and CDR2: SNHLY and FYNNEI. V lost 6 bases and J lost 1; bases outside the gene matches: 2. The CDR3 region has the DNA TGTGCCAGCAGGAGGACAGGGAACACTGAAGCTTTCTTT. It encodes CASRRTGNTEAFF.

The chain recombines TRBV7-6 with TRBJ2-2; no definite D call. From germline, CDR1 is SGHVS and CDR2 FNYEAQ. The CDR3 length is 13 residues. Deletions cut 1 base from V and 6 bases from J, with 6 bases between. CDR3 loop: CASSLGQPGELFF. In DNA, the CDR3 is TGTGCCAGCAGCTTAGGCCAGCCCGGGGAGCTGTTTTTT. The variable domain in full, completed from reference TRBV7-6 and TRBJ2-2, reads GAGVSQSPRYKVTKRGQDVALRCDPISGHVSLYWYRQALGQGPEFLTYFNYEAQQDKSGLPNDRFSAERPEGSISTLTIQRTEQRDSAMYRCASSLGQPGELFFGEGSRLTVL.

The CDR3 reads CASSSGLPQTSNTGELFF. In DNA form, the CDR3 reads TGCGCCAGCAGCTCTGGACTACCCCAAACCTCGAACACCGGGGAGCTGTTTTTT. The V call is TRBV5-1, the J call TRBJ2-2; D might be TRBD2 (6 bases). Trimming removed 3 bases from V and 0 bases from J, with 18 bases in between. This CDR3 is built from 18 residues. Germline CDR1 reads SGHRS; CDR2 reads YFSETQ.

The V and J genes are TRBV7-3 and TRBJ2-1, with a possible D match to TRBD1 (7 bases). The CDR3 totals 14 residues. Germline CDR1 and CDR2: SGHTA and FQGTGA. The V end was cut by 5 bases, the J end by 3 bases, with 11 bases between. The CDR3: CASSQGGGYNEQFF. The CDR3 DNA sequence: TGTGCCAGCAGCCAGGGGGGAGGCTACAATGAGCAGTTCTTC.

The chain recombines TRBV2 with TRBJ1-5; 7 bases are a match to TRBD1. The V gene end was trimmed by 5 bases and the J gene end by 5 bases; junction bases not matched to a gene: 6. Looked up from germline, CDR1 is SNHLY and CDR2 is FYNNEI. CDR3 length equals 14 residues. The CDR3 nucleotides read TGTGCCAGCAGTCAGGACAGGACTCATCAGCCCCAGCATTTT. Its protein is CASSQDRTHQPQHF. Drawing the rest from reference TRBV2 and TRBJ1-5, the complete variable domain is EPEVTQTPSHQVTQMGQEVILRCVPISNHLYFYWYRQILGQKVEFLVSFYNNEISEKSEIFDDQFSVERPDGSNFTLKIRSTKLEDSAMYFCASSQDRTHQPQHFGDGTRLSIL.

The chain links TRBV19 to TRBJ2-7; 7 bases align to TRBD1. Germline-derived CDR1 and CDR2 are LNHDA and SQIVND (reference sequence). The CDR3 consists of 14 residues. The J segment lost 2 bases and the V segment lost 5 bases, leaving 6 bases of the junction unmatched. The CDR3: CASSGRTGAYEQYF. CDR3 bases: TGTGCCAGTAGTGGGCGGACAGGAGCCTACGAGCAGTACTTC.

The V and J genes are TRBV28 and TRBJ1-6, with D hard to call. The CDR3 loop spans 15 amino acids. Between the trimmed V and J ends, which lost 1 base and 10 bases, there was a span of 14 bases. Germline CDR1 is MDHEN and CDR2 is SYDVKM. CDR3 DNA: TGTGCCAGCAGTTTATTTGAAGAGGGCGGATCACCCCTCCACTTT. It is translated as CASSLFEEGGSPLHF.

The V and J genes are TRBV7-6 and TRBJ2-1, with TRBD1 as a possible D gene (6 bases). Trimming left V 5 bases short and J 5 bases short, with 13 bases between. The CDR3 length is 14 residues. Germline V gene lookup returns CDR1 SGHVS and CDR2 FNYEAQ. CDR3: CASSLLTGNNEQFF. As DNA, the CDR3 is TGTGCCAGCAGCCTCCTTACAGGGAACAATGAGCAGTTCTTC.

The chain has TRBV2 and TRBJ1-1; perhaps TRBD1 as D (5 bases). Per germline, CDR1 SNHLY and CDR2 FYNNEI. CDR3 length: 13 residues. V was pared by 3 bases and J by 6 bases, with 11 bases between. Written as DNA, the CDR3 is TGTGCCAGCAGTGAGCAGGTGGGGCCTGAAGCTTTCTTT. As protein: CASSEQVGPEAFF.

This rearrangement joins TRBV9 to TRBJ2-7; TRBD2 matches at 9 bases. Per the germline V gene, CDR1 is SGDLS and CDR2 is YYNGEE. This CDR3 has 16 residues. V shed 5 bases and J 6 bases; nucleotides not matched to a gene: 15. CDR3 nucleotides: TGTGCCAGCAGTGCGGGGGGGACTCCTTTGTTAAGCGAGCAGTACTTC. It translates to CASSAGGTPLLSEQYF.

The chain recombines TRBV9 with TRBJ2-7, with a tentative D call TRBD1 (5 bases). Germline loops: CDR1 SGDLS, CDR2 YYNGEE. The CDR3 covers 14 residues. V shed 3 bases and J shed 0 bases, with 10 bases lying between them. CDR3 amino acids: CASSERGYSYEQYF. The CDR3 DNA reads TGTGCCAGCAGCGAAAGGGGCTACTCCTACGAGCAGTACTTC.

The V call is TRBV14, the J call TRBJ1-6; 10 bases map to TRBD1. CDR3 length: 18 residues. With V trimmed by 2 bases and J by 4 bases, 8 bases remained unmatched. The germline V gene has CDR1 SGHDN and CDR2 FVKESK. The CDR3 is CASSQTGTGVLYNSPLHF. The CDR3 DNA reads TGTGCCAGCAGCCAAACCGGGACAGGGGTCCTTTATAATTCACCCCTCCACTTT.

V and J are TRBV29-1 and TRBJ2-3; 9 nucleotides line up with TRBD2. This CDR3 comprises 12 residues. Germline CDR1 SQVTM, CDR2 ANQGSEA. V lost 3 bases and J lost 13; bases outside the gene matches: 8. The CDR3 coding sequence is TGCAGCGTTGAGGCGGGAGGGGCCCTAAAGTATTTT. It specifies CSVEAGGALKYF.